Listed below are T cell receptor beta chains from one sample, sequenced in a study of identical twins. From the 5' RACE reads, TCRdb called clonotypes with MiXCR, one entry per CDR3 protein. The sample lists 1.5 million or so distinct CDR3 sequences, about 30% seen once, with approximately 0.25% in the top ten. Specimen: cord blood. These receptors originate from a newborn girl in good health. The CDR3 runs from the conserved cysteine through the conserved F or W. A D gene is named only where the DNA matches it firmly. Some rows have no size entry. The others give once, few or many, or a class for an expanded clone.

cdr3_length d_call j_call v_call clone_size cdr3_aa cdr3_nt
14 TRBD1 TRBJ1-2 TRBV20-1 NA CSARAGTVNYGYAF TGCAGTGCTAGAGCAGGGACAGTCAACTATGGCTACGCCTTC
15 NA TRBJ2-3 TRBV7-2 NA CASSLGGSTSDTQYF TGTGCCAGCAGCTTAGGGGGGTCTACTTCAGATACGCAGTATTTT
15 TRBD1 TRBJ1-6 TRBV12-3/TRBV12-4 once CASSFSGQGNSPPHF TGTGCCAGCAGTTTTTCGGGACAGGGGAATTCACCCCCCCACTTT
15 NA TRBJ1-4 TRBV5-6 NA CASSLTGRGYEKLFF TGTGCCAGCAGCTTAACAGGGAGAGGGTATGAAAAACTGTTTTTT
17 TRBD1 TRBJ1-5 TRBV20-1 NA CSAQGQEVISSNQPQHF TGCAGTGCCCAGGGACAGGAGGTAATTAGTAGCAATCAGCCCCAGCATTTT
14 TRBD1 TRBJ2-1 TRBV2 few CASRQGGSYNEQFF TGTGCCAGCAGACAGGGGGGTTCCTACAATGAGCAGTTCTTC
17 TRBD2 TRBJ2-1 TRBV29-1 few CSVDIGRGLAAYNEQFF TGCAGCGTTGATATCGGGAGGGGACTAGCGGCCTACAATGAGCAGTTCTTC
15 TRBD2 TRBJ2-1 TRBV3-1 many CASSPSGGAYNEQFF TGTGCCAGCAGCCCTAGCGGGGGGGCCTACAATGAGCAGTTCTTC
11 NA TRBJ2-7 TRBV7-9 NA CASSANRAAYF TGTGCCAGCAGCGCAAACAGGGCAGCGTACTTC
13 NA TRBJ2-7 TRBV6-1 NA CASSEAGDYEQYF TGTGCCAGCAGTGAAGCCGGGGACTACGAGCAGTACTTC
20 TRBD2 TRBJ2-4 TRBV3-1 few CASSQYGTSGGILAKNIQYF TGTGCCAGCAGCCAATACGGGACTAGCGGGGGAATCCTAGCCAAAAACATTCAGTACTTC
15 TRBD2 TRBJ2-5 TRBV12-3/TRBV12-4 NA CASSLGSGMANEQYF TGTGCCAGCAGTTTAGGAAGCGGGATGGCCAATGAGCAGTACTTC
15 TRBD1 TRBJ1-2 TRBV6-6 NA CASSYRTGADYGYTF TGTGCCAGCAGTTACAGGACAGGGGCAGACTATGGCTACACCTTC
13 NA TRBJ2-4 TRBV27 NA CASSSGLKNIQYF TGTGCCAGCAGTTCGGGGCTCAAAAACATTCAGTACTTC
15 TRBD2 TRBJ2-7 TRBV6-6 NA CASNGPSGSYNEQYF TGTGCCAGCAACGGGCCTAGCGGTTCCTACAATGAGCAGTACTTC
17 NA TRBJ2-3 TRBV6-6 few CASSYGAGVWRADTQYF TGTGCCAGCAGTTACGGGGCAGGGGTGTGGAGGGCAGATACGCAGTATTTT
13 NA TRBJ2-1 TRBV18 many CASSPGSHNEQFF TGTGCCAGCTCACCAGGCAGCCACAATGAGCAGTTCTTC
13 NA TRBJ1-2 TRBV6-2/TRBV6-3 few CASSRPNNYGYTF TGTGCCAGCAGCAGGCCGAACAACTATGGCTACACCTTC
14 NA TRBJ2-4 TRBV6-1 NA CASSEGRAKNIQYF TGTGCCAGCAGTGAAGGCAGGGCCAAAAACATTCAGTACTTC
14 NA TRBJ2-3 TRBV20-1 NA CSAIDGGYTDTQYF TGCAGTGCTATAGATGGGGGATACACAGATACGCAGTATTTT
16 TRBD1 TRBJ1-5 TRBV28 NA CASRRDRDWGNQPQHF TGTGCCAGCAGACGGGACAGGGATTGGGGCAATCAGCCCCAGCATTTT
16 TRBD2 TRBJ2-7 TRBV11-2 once CASSSRTSGGIYEQYF TGTGCCAGCAGCTCTAGGACTAGCGGGGGGATCTACGAGCAGTACTTC
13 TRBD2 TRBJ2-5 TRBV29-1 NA CSVEYSLAGGQYF TGCAGCGTTGAATATAGTCTAGCGGGAGGGCAGTACTTC
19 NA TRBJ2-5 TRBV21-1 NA CASSTYRLIRDRDQETQYF TGTGCCAGCAGCACTTACAGACTAATCCGGGACAGGGACCAAGAGACCCAGTACTTC
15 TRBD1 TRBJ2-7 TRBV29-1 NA CSVEGGDRASYEQYF TGCAGCGTTGAGGGGGGGGACAGGGCATCCTACGAGCAGTACTTC
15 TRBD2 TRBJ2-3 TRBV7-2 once CASSPPGGSRDTQYF TGTGCCAGCAGCCCCCCCGGGGGGTCACGGGATACGCAGTATTTT
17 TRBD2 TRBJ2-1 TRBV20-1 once CSARPFIAGGPYNEQFF TGCAGTGCTAGGCCCTTTATAGCGGGAGGGCCCTACAATGAGCAGTTCTTC
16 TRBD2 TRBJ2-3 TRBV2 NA CASSASGASSTDTQYF TGTGCCAGCAGCGCTAGCGGGGCCTCTAGCACAGATACGCAGTATTTT
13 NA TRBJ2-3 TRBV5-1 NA CASSRRHQDTQYF TGCGCCAGCAGCAGAAGACATCAAGATACGCAGTATTTT
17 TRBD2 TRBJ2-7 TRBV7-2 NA CASSLEGGTSGYNEQYF TGTGCCAGCAGCTTAGAAGGGGGGACTAGCGGCTACAATGAGCAGTACTTC
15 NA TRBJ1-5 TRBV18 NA CASSPPLRGNQPQHF TGTGCCAGCTCACCACCTCTCAGGGGCAATCAGCCCCAGCATTTT
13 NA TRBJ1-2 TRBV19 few CASKETANYGYTF TGTGCCAGTAAGGAGACGGCTAACTATGGCTACACCTTC
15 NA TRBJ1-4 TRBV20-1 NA CSASGTFATNEKLFF TGCAGTGCTAGCGGGACGTTTGCAACTAATGAAAAACTGTTTTTT
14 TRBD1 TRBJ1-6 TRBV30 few CAWDPGQKNSPLHF TGTGCCTGGGACCCGGGACAGAAGAATTCACCCCTCCACTTT
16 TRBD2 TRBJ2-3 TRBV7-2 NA CASSFRGTSGTDTQYF TGTGCCAGCAGCTTTAGGGGGACTAGCGGCACAGATACGCAGTATTTT
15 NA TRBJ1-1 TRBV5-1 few CASSLVAGAEAEAFF TGCGCCAGCAGCTTGGTTGCAGGGGCGGAAGCTGAAGCTTTCTTT
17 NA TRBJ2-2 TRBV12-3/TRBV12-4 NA CASSFSLRGEDTGELFF TGTGCCAGCAGTTTTTCTCTTAGGGGAGAGGACACCGGGGAGCTGTTTTTT
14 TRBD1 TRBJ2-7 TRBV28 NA CASSLLDRDHEQYF TGTGCCAGCAGTTTGCTCGACAGGGACCACGAGCAGTACTTC
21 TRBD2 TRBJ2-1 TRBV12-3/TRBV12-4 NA CASSFFPRLAWIGRSHNEQFF TGTGCCAGCAGTTTTTTTCCCAGACTAGCTTGGATTGGTAGGTCCCACAATGAGCAGTTCTTC
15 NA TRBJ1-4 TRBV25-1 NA CASSNTETTNEELFF TGTGCCAGCAGTAACACAGAGACAACTAATGAAGAACTGTTTTTT
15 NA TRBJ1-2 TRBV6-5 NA CASTYGGGGNYGYTF TGTGCCAGCACTTACGGCGGGGGTGGTAACTATGGCTACACCTTC
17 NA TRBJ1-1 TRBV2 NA CASSEALRRHLNTEAFF TGTGCCAGCAGTGAAGCGCTTCGGAGACATCTGAACACTGAAGCTTTCTTT
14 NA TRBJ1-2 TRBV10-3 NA CAIRKGDSNYGYTF TGTGCCATCCGTAAGGGGGACTCTAACTATGGCTACACCTTC
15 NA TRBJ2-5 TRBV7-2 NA CASSLAGLARETQYF TGTGCCAGCAGCTTAGCGGGGCTAGCGAGGGAGACCCAGTACTTC
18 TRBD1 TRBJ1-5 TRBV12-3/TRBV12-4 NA CASSLDRGLVYSNQPQHF TGTGCCAGCAGTTTAGACAGGGGGCTGGTATATAGCAATCAGCCCCAGCATTTT